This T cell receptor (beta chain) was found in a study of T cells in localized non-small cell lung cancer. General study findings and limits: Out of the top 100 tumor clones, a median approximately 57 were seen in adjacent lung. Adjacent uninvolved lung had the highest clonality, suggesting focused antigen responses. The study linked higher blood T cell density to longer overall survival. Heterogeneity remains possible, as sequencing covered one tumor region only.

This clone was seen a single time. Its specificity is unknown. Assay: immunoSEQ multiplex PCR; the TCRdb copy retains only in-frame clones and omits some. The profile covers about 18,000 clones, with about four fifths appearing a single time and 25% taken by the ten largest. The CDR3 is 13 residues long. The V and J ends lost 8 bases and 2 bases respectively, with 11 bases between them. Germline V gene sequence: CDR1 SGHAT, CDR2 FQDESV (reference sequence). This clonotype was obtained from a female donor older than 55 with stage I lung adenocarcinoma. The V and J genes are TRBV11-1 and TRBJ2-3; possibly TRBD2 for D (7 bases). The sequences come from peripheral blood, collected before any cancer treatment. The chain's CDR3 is CASGGGVTDTQYF. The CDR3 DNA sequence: TGTGCCAGCGGAGGGGGGGTCACAGATACGCAGTATTTT.